Here is one T cell receptor beta chain with its context. The antigen it binds to is not known. Base qualities were left out, and no much larger clone turns up one base away. The CDR3 runs 12 residues from the cysteine to the phenylalanine. CDR3 DNA is the only sequence kept; it has 36 bases, read in frame from the first base. From V the trimming removes 6 bases and from J it removes 3 bases, while the gene matches leave 4 bases of the junction unaccounted for. The germline V gene yields SQVTM for CDR1 and ANQGSEA for CDR2. Interpreted using the paper, the treatment or condition label stands for: some 20 received Ad26.COV2.S at low or high dose, single or two shots; roughly 5 received placebo; per-sample allocation not given. For vaccine and placebo recipients, the sequenced repertoires came from samples collected on day 63 after the first injection. Cohort 1b enrolled roughly 25 adults aged 18-55 years at a single site in Boston, USA, between 29 July and 7 August 2020. Ad26.COV2.S was a replication-incompetent adenovirus type 26 vector that expressed a prefusion-stabilized SARS-CoV-2 spike protein derived from the original Wuhan strain.

The immunoSEQ Assay was the method used to sequence TCRbeta CDR3 regions. After extraction, genomic DNA underwent amplification by bias-controlled multiplex PCR, followed by high-throughput sequencing. In the source study's methods: To quantify the absolute abundance of every unique TCRbeta CDR3 region, sequences were collapsed and filtered. T cell fraction was estimated by normalizing TCRbeta template counts to usable DNA, with usable DNA measured through amplification of reference genes found in all nucleated cells. Repertoire TCRs were annotated as SARS-CoV-2-specific when V gene, CDR3 amino acid sequence and J gene were exactly matched to a known reactive TCR set. The reference SARS-CoV-2 TCR set came from MIRA and was filtered for enrichment in COVID-19-positive ImmuneCODE repertoires, removing public or cross-reactive TCRs. Using the MIRA antigens, annotated TCRs were further analysed by specific ORF or by position within an ORF. Depth was the summed frequency of annotated unique rearrangements, while breadth was defined as annotated unique rearrangements over total unique productive rearrangements. Group comparisons of TCR breadth used two-sided Wilcoxon rank-sum tests. The immuneACCESS repertoire file appears here via TCRdb, limited to in-frame rearrangements. These files lack a portion of the clones; in checked studies, under half of the deficit traces to unresolved V genes, and the cause of the others is not known. V, J and clone size were drawn from that table, and D and trimming were deduced from the DNA. For this sample the table gives roughly 500,000 clones, of which 87% were detected only once. The top ten hold about 13% of the sample.

This sample was taken from a study of Ad26.COV2.S vaccination and SARS-CoV-2 variants (dated by TCRdb to about 2021). General notes on the study: Donors in the vaccine arm were drawn from COV1001, a multicentre, randomized, double-blind, placebo-controlled phase I-IIa trial testing Ad26.COV2.S in healthy adults. A total of 32 samples were included in the TCR-sequenced set, comprising around 19 Ad26.COV2.S vaccine recipients, 5 placebo recipients and 8 SARS-CoV-2 convalescent individuals. Ad26.COV2.S was administered intramuscularly at a dose of 5x10^10 or 1x10^11 viral particles, either as one shot or as two shots given 56 days apart. The specificity and breadth of SARS-CoV-2-reactive T cell receptors after Ad26.COV2.S vaccination were assessed by TCRbeta repertoire sequencing. Throughout the experiments and outcome assessment, investigators stayed blinded to trial group allocation. Participants in the trial were split at random into five groups of five each, receiving low-dose or high-dose Ad26.COV2.S once or twice, or else placebo on both occasions.

Summary of the overall study and its limitations: Spike-specific TCR breadth was higher in Ad26.COV2.S recipients than in placebo recipients (P = 0.0014). Comparable non-spike TCR breadth was observed between vaccine and placebo recipients, consistent with only spike being contained in the vaccine. Substantial breadth of spike-specific CD8+ and CD4+ T cell responses was reported after vaccination. The study was not powered to compare responses between vaccine doses or regimens. The authors noted that total T cell responses may have been underestimated by the TCR breadth and depth analyses.

The chain is encoded by TRBV29-1 joined to TRBJ1-1; 7 bases in the junction line up with TRBD1. The clonotype originates from a person aged 18-60 years who received the Ad26.COV2.S COVID-19 vaccine or a placebo. The material was peripheral blood, obtained in a trial of Ad26.COV2.S vaccine versus placebo. This receptor has the CDR3 CSVNRGDTEAFF. The DNA is TGCAGCGTAAACAGGGGAGACACTGAAGCTTTCTTT.